One sample yielded the 9 T cell receptor beta chains listed below, sequenced in a study of blood T cell repertoires in COVID-19. Only in-frame clones appear in the TCRdb table, and some are missing; sequencing was by immunoSEQ multiplex PCR. The sample yields 100,000 to 150,000 clones, 92% seen once. The sample consisted of peripheral blood. Receptors were obtained from a man aged 50 to 59 with COVID-19, enrolled during active disease.

This chain joins TRBV15 and TRBJ1-4; 9 nucleotides align to TRBD1. Trimming removed 3 bases from V and 8 bases from J; junction bases left unmatched: 7. This CDR3 is 15 amino acids long. Germline V lookup: CDR1 LNHNV, CDR2 YYDKDF (reference sequence). CDR3 in amino acids: CATSRTGGIDEKLFF. The CDR3 DNA follows: TGTGCCACCAGCAGGACAGGGGGGATCGACGAAAAACTGTTTTTT.

The chain is built from TRBV6-5 and TRBJ2-2; TRBD2 matches 11 bases. Germline assignment: CDR1 MNHEY and CDR2 SVGAGI. The CDR3 totals 14 residues. V trimming: 11 bases; J trimming: 7 bases; junction bases outside the gene matches: 9. The CDR3 nucleotides read TGTGCCGCGGGGGGACTAGCGGTGCTCGGGGAGCTGTTTTTT. As protein: CAAGGLAVLGELFF.

This clone was observed a single time. The chain recombines TRBV5-1 with TRBJ2-7, with D perhaps TRBD1 (6 bases). CDR1 and CDR2 from the germline V gene are SGHRS and YFSETQ. V lost 5 bases and J 0 bases, leaving 12 bases between the germline ends. This CDR3 is 14 amino acids long. The CDR3 sequence: CASRRQESSYEQYF. The DNA of the CDR3 is TGCGCCAGCAGACGACAGGAGAGCTCCTACGAGCAGTACTTC. The whole variable domain, remainder taken from reference TRBV5-1 and TRBJ2-7, is KAGVTQTPRYLIKTRGQQVTLSCSPISGHRSVSWYQQTPGQGLQFLFEYFSETQRNKGNFPGRFSGRQFSNSRSEMNVSTLELGDSALYLCASRRQESSYEQYFGPGTRLTVT.

The V and J genes are TRBV5-1 and TRBJ2-7; tentative D call: TRBD2 (7 bases). In germline, CDR1 is SGHRS, CDR2 YFSETQ. V shed 4 bases and J shed 5 bases, with 19 bases lying between them. This CDR3 comprises 15 residues. The CDR3 here is CASSIGTPGGNEQYV. The CDR3 region has the DNA TGCGCCAGCAGCATCGGGACTCCGGGGGGCAACGAGCAGTACGTC.

This sequence joins TRBV30 and TRBJ1-5; D is ambiguous. CDR1 and CDR2 (germline): GTSNPN, SVGIG (reference sequence). The CDR3 has 13 residues. Trimming stripped 4 bases from V and 2 bases from J, with 9 bases between. The CDR3 protein is CAWTETGNQPQHF. Here the CDR3 DNA reads TGTGCCTGGACAGAAACAGGCAATCAGCCCCAGCATTTT.

The chain couples TRBV12-3 or TRBV12-4 to TRBJ2-1; the match to TRBD2 covers 8 bases. Trimming took 3 bases from V and 9 from J; bases not matched to a gene: 4. The CDR3 totals 13 residues. The chain's CDR3 is CASSFSREGEQFF. The CDR3 nucleotides read TGTGCCAGCAGTTTTAGCCGGGAGGGTGAGCAGTTCTTC.

This chain uses TRBV25-1 with TRBJ1-1, with D unresolved. The germline V and J ends were trimmed by 5 bases and 6 bases, with 16 bases remaining between them. Germline lookup yields CDR1 MGHDK and CDR2 SYGVNS. CDR3 length: 14 residues. In nucleotides, the CDR3 is TGTGCCAGCAGTCCCCGAGGAGGTGCCCCTGAAGCTTTCTTT. Its protein product is CASSPRGGAPEAFF.

In this sample, this clone turned up once. The V gene is TRBV18, the J gene TRBJ2-2, with 11 bases lining up with TRBD1. Per the germline V gene, CDR1 is KGHSH and CDR2 is LQKENI. The CDR3 covers 16 residues. The trim removed 0 bases at V and 3 bases at J, leaving 0 bases unmatched. The CDR3 is CASSPPGQGDTGELFF. The CDR3 DNA reads TGTGCCAGCTCACCACCGGGACAGGGGGACACCGGGGAGCTGTTTTTT. Looking up the rest from reference TRBV18 and TRBJ2-2 gives the full variable domain: NAGVMQNPRHLVRRRGQEARLRCSPMKGHSHVYWYRQLPEEGLKFMVYLQKENIIDESGMPKERFSAEFPKEGPSILRIQQVVRGDSAAYFCASSPPGQGDTGELFFGEGSRLTVL.

The chain uses TRBV7-3 and TRBJ2-3; TRBD2 aligns across 8 bases. With V trimmed by 5 bases and J by 4 bases, 14 bases remained unmatched. Germline V gene data show CDR1 as SGHTA and CDR2 as FQGTGA. This CDR3 comprises 17 residues. Here the CDR3 reads CASSPRPGLGSSDTQYF. The DNA for the CDR3 is TGTGCCAGCAGCCCTCGGCCGGGACTAGGATCATCAGATACGCAGTATTTT.